A selection of T cell receptor beta chains follows, all from one sample in a study of metastatic and nonmetastatic thyroid tumors. TCRdb reprocessed the PCR reads using MiXCR. The sample lists approximately 13,000 clones, about 27% occurring once. The specimen sequenced was blood. The receptors here all came from a female donor with papillary thyroid cancer or a benign thyroid nodule (not recorded which). Some clones in this sample may be carry-over from other donors' samples. Each CDR3 is given with its conserved first and last residue. D genes are given only for firm matches. Where a row states a size, it is once, few, many or the class of an expanded clone; other rows omit it.

D: .; size: medium-sized; V: TRBV18; J: TRBJ1-1; DNA: TGTGCCAGCTCACCACACAGAGACACTGAAGCTTTCTTT; CDR3: CASSPHRDTEAFF
D: TRBD2; size: few; V: TRBV6-1; J: TRBJ2-3; DNA: TGTGCCAGCAGTGCCGTAGCGGGAGGTCGGGGGGATACGCAGTATTTT; CDR3: CASSAVAGGRGDTQYF
D: TRBD2; size: medium-sized; V: TRBV20-1; J: TRBJ2-3; DNA: TGCAGTGCTAGAGATCCTTCGACTAGCGGGCCCCTAGATACGCAGTATTTT; CDR3: CSARDPSTSGPLDTQYF
D: TRBD1; size: medium-sized; V: TRBV6-1; J: TRBJ2-2; DNA: TGTGCCAGCAGTTTCGACAGGGGTAACACCGGGGAGCTGTTTTTT; CDR3: CASSFDRGNTGELFF
D: .; size: many; V: TRBV30; J: TRBJ1-5; DNA: TGTGCCTGGAGTGTAGGTTTGGGAGAACAGCCCCAGCATTTT; CDR3: CAWSVGLGEQPQHF
D: .; size: .; V: TRBV20-1; J: TRBJ1-5; DNA: TGCAGTGCTAGAGAGGAGAATCAGCACCAGCATTTT; CDR3: CSAREENQHQHF
D: .; size: few; V: TRBV28; J: TRBJ2-7; DNA: TGTGCCAGCTGTTCACGGGACGGAGCCTACGAGCAGTACTTC; CDR3: CASCSRDGAYEQYF
D: TRBD1; size: medium-sized; V: TRBV20-1; J: TRBJ1-5; DNA: TGCAGTGCTAGAGATCGACAGGGTCACAATCAGCCCCAGCATTTT; CDR3: CSARDRQGHNQPQHF
D: .; size: .; V: TRBV19; J: TRBJ1-4; DNA: TGTGCCAGTAGTATGGGTGGGTCTAGTGAAAAACTGTTTTTC; CDR3: CASSMGGSSEKLFF
D: TRBD2; size: few; V: TRBV6-2/TRBV6-3; J: TRBJ2-7; DNA: TGTGCCAGCAGTTACTCCGGACTAGCAACCGATTACGAGCAGTACTTC; CDR3: CASSYSGLATDYEQYF
D: .; size: once; V: TRBV7-8; J: TRBJ1-1; DNA: TGTGCCAGCAGCGCTACACGGTTAGAGGGCACGGAATCTTTCTTT; CDR3: CASSATRLEGTESFF
D: .; size: .; V: TRBV20-1; J: TRBJ2-1; DNA: TGCAGTGCTAGAGCCTTCTCGTCTCTGGATGAGCAGTTCTTC; CDR3: CSARAFSSLDEQFF
D: .; size: medium-sized; V: TRBV5-1; J: TRBJ2-7; DNA: TGCGCCAGCAGCTTGGAACAGGATTCCTACGAGCAGTACTTC; CDR3: CASSLEQDSYEQYF
D: .; size: .; V: TRBV4-1; J: TRBJ1-1; DNA: TGCGCCAGCAGCGCCCCGACACTGAACACTGAAGCTTTCTTT; CDR3: CASSAPTLNTEAFF
D: TRBD2; size: few; V: TRBV6-4; J: TRBJ2-3; DNA: TGTGCCAGCAGTGACTCTAGCGGGGGGGCAGATACGCAGTATTTT; CDR3: CASSDSSGGADTQYF
D: .; size: .; V: TRBV6-5; J: TRBJ1-4; DNA: TGTGCCAGCAGTTTGGGAGAAGGGGGTGAAAAACTGTTTTTT; CDR3: CASSLGEGGEKLFF
D: .; size: .; V: TRBV3-1; J: TRBJ2-3; DNA: TGTGCCAGCAGCCAAACCGCCACAGGGATGTGCAGAGATACGCAGTATTTT; CDR3: CASSQTATGMCRDTQYF
D: .; size: .; V: TRBV7-9; J: TRBJ2-7; DNA: TGTGCCAGCAGCTTCAGAGAAGAGAGTAGCGAGCAGTACTTC; CDR3: CASSFREESSEQYF
D: TRBD1; size: .; V: TRBV27; J: TRBJ2-1; DNA: TGTGCCAGCAGGCCATTCCGGGACAGGGCCGACAATGAGCAGTTCTTC; CDR3: CASRPFRDRADNEQFF
D: .; size: .; V: TRBV19; J: TRBJ1-2; DNA: TGTGCCAGTAGCTTAGGGATGGATGGCTACACCTTC; CDR3: CASSLGMDGYTF
D: TRBD2; size: .; V: TRBV20-1; J: TRBJ2-7; DNA: TGCAGTGCTGGGGGACTAGCGTGGTCCGAGCAGTACTTC; CDR3: CSAGGLAWSEQYF
D: .; size: .; V: TRBV18; J: TRBJ1-1; DNA: TGTGCCTTATCACCTGGACAGACTGAAGCTTTCTTT; CDR3: CALSPGQTEAFF
D: .; size: medium-sized; V: TRBV12-3/TRBV12-4; J: TRBJ2-7; DNA: TGTGCCAGCAGTCCTTCCGCGGGAAGGTTGGGCGAGCAGTACTTC; CDR3: CASSPSAGRLGEQYF
D: .; size: .; V: TRBV10-3; J: TRBJ2-5; DNA: TGTGCCATCAGTGAGTGGTTAAGAGAGACCCAGTACTTC; CDR3: CAISEWLRETQYF
D: TRBD1; size: medium-sized; V: TRBV30; J: TRBJ1-4; DNA: TGTGCCTGCCGGACAGGGTCTAATGAAAAACTGTTTTTT; CDR3: CACRTGSNEKLFF
D: TRBD1; size: .; V: TRBV11-2; J: TRBJ1-2; DNA: TGTGCCAGCAACATAGGACAGGGCCGAAACTATGGCTACACCTTC; CDR3: CASNIGQGRNYGYTF